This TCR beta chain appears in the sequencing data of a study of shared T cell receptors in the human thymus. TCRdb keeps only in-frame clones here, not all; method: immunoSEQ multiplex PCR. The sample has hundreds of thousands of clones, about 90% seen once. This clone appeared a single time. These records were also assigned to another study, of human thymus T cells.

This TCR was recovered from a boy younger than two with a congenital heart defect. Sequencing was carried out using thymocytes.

The CDR3 protein is CASKVLWEQGNNQPQHF. The CDR3, as DNA: TGTGCCAGCAAGGTGCTGTGGGAACAGGGGAACAATCAGCCCCAGCATTTT. This sequence joins TRBV28 and TRBJ1-5, with TRBD1 matching 7 bases. V shed 7 bases and J 3 bases; nucleotides not matched to a gene: 15. The germline CDR1 and CDR2 sequences are MDHEN and SYDVKM. This CDR3 is built from 17 residues.